Each of the 19 T cell receptor beta chains below was sequenced from the same sample in a study of cytomegalovirus exposure and HLA in healthy donors (dated by TCRdb to about 2017). The library was prepared using the immunoSEQ multiplex PCR assay. A mixture of 60 forward primers for TCR Vbeta segments and 13 reverse primers for TCR Jbeta segments was used in the multiplex PCR. TCRdb carries this immuneACCESS record with in-frame sequences only. Its versions omit some clonotypes, under half of them owing to an unresolved V gene in the studies checked, with the rest unexplained. The sample table shows 140,000 to 150,000 clones, and roughly three quarters are seen once. Around 4.7% of the sample is in the top ten clones. The sequenced sample was PBMCs. The source of these receptors is a man in his 60s in good health and CMV-seronegative.

This chain connects TRBV14 to TRBJ2-7; possibly TRBD2 for D (5 bases). Germline values: CDR1 SGHDN, CDR2 FVKESK. The CDR3 loop spans 16 amino acids. The V and J ends lost 1 base and 1 base respectively, with 14 bases between them. The CDR3 bases are TGTGCCAGCAGCCAAGTACGTGGGAGACATTCCTACGAGCAGTACTTC. Its translation: CASSQVRGRHSYEQYF.

The chain recombines TRBV6-5 with TRBJ1-3, with D possibly TRBD1 on 6 matching bases. The V gene lost 6 bases and the J gene lost 4 bases, with 16 bases spanning the gap. Germline assignment: CDR1 MNHEY and CDR2 SVGAGI. This CDR3 contains 15 residues. The CDR3 loop is CASSLRTALGNTIYF. The CDR3 coding sequence is TGTGCCAGCAGCCTTCGGACAGCGCTAGGAAACACCATATATTTT.

This chain joins TRBV6-5 and TRBJ1-1, with 7 bases fitting TRBD1. V dropped 6 bases and J dropped 4; count of bases not matched to a gene: 11. The CDR3 has 15 amino acids. The germline V gene has CDR1 MNHEY and CDR2 SVGAGI. CDR3 bases: TGTGCCAGCAGCAGTAGACAGGGCGGAGGCACTGAAGCTTTCTTT. This translates into CASSSRQGGGTEAFF.

This chain links TRBV27 with TRBJ1-4; the D gene is possibly TRBD1 (5 bases). Trimming removed 6 bases from V and 7 bases from J, with 9 bases in between. The V gene's germline CDR1 is MNHEY and CDR2 SMNVEV (reference sequence). The CDR3 is made up of 12 amino acids. The CDR3 spells CASRGASEKLFF. The CDR3 DNA reads TGTGCCAGCAGAGGGGCATCTGAAAAACTGTTTTTT.

The V gene is TRBV2, the J gene TRBJ2-1; 15 nucleotides match TRBD2. The CDR3 totals 16 residues. Germline V lookup: CDR1 SNHLY, CDR2 FYNNEI. J gave up 8 bases and V 6 bases, and 8 bases lay outside the gene matches. CDR3 residues: CASSPGTSGRWDEQFF. The CDR3 bases are TGTGCCAGCAGCCCTGGGACTAGCGGGAGGTGGGATGAGCAGTTCTTC.

The V and J genes are TRBV7-9 and TRBJ2-5, with D possibly TRBD1 on 5 matching bases. Germline V gene data show CDR1 as SEHNR and CDR2 as FQNEAQ (reference sequence). V was shortened by 3 bases and J by 1 base, with 9 bases between the two germline ends. There are 14 residues in the CDR3. The CDR3 sequence is CASSLGTGQETQYF. The CDR3, as DNA: TGTGCCAGCAGCTTGGGCACAGGCCAAGAGACCCAGTACTTC. Full variable domain (remainder filled in from reference TRBV7-9 and TRBJ2-5): DTGVSQNPRHKITKRGQNVTFRCDPISEHNRLYWYRQTLGQGPEFLTYFQNEAQLEKSRLLSDRFSAERPKGSFSTLEIQRTEQGDSAMYLCASSLGTGQETQYFGPGTRLLVL.

The sample holds a few counts of this clone. V and J are TRBV11-3 and TRBJ2-3, with D unclear. The CDR3 is 14 residues long. Germline-derived CDR1 and CDR2 are SGHNT and YENEEA. Trimming shortened V by 2 bases and J by 3 bases, and 9 bases separated the two germline ends. The CDR3 DNA reads TGTGCCAGCAGCTTACGGCTAGAGACAGATACGCAGTATTTT. Protein: CASSLRLETDTQYF.

This chain joins TRBV9 and TRBJ2-6, with 7 nucleotides matching TRBD2. The CDR3 has 17 residues. V was pared by 5 bases and J by 0 bases, with 8 bases of the junction left unmatched. From germline, CDR1 is SGDLS and CDR2 YYNGEE. CDR3 DNA sequence: TGTGCCAGCAGGGAGGGACTACGAATCTCTGGGGCCAACGTCCTGACTTTC. Translated, it gives CASREGLRISGANVLTF. Full variable domain (missing parts from reference TRBV9 and TRBJ2-6): DSGVTQTPKHLITATGQRVTLRCSPRSGDLSVYWYQQSLDQGLQFLIQYYNGEERAKGNILERFSAQQFPDLHSELNLSSLELGDSALYFCASREGLRISGANVLTFGAGSRLTVL.

The J gene is TRBJ1-4, the V gene TRBV2; tentatively, D is TRBD1 (6 bases). CDR1 and CDR2 (germline): SNHLY, FYNNEI. Trimming removed 6 bases at V and 8 bases at J, with 10 bases between. This CDR3 contains 12 residues. DNA of the CDR3: TGTGCCAGCAGATGGGACACCGAAAAACTGTTTTTT. Residues: CASRWDTEKLFF. Drawing the rest from reference TRBV2 and TRBJ1-4, the complete variable domain is EPEVTQTPSHQVTQMGQEVILRCVPISNHLYFYWYRQILGQKVEFLVSFYNNEISEKSEIFDDQFSVERPDGSNFTLKIRSTKLEDSAMYFCASRWDTEKLFFGSGTQLSVL.

This rearrangement joins TRBV7-2 to TRBJ2-7; 7 bases agree with TRBD1. V trimming: 2 bases; J trimming: 3 bases; junction bases outside the gene matches: 4. The CDR3 length is 14 residues. CDR1 and CDR2 from the germline V gene are SGHTA and FQGNSA. The CDR3 DNA reads as TGTGCCAGCAGCTTACGAAGACAGGGCTACGAGCAGTACTTC. This translates into CASSLRRQGYEQYF.

The rearrangement links TRBV6-5 to TRBJ2-7; the match to TRBD1 covers 7 bases. The CDR3 runs to 15 residues. CDR1 and CDR2 (germline): MNHEY, SVGAGI. V lost 5 bases, J lost 2 bases, and 9 bases stayed unmatched. The CDR3 bases are TGTGCCAGCAGTGCCCCGACAGGGCGAGCCTACGAGCAGTACTTC. This translates into CASSAPTGRAYEQYF.

The chain joins TRBV30 to TRBJ2-4, with 7 nucleotides matching TRBD2. The CDR3 runs to 15 residues. Germline V gene lookup returns CDR1 GTSNPN and CDR2 SVGIG (reference sequence). V dropped 0 bases and J dropped 8; count of bases not matched to a gene: 10. This CDR3 reads CAWSVSAGAWDIQYF. The CDR3 coding sequence is TGTGCCTGGAGTGTATCGGCGGGAGCGTGGGACATTCAGTACTTC.

This clone was seen more than once but under ten times. This chain joins TRBV29-1 and TRBJ1-2; 9 bases map to TRBD1. The V gene end was trimmed by 3 bases and the J gene end by 4 bases; junction bases not matched to a gene: 6. This CDR3 is 14 amino acids long. CDR1 and CDR2 from the germline V gene are SQVTM and ANQGSEA. The CDR3 nucleotides read TGCAGCGTTGAGGGACAGGGCTACAGCTATGGCTACACCTTC. Encoded protein: CSVEGQGYSYGYTF.

V usage is TRBV9 and J usage is TRBJ1-1; D call uncertain. V shed 0 bases and J shed 0 bases, with 9 bases lying between them. Germline loops: CDR1 SGDLS, CDR2 YYNGEE. This CDR3 is 15 amino acids long. The CDR3 sequence: CASSVGGEMNTEAFF. DNA for the CDR3: TGTGCCAGCAGCGTAGGTGGGGAGATGAACACTGAAGCTTTCTTT.

The rearrangement joins TRBV9 to TRBJ1-1; TRBD1 aligns across 7 bases. CDR1 and CDR2 (germline): SGDLS, YYNGEE. The CDR3 runs 14 residues. The V gene end was trimmed by 3 bases and the J gene end by 0 bases; junction bases not matched to a gene: 2. Written as DNA, the CDR3 is TGTGCCAGCAGCGAGACAGGGTTGAACACTGAAGCTTTCTTT. Translation: CASSETGLNTEAFF.

This clone was seen a handful of times. The chain employs TRBV30 and TRBJ2-1; 9 nucleotides line up with TRBD1. The CDR3 spans 15 residues. Germline values: CDR1 GTSNPN, CDR2 SVGIG (reference sequence). The J segment lost 5 bases and the V segment lost 7 bases, leaving 12 bases of the junction unmatched. CDR3 amino acids: CASSVGQGTDNEQFF. The CDR3 nucleotides read TGTGCCTCCAGCGTCGGACAGGGGACGGACAATGAGCAGTTCTTC.

The V gene is TRBV5-1, the J gene TRBJ1-1; D uncertain. CDR3 length: 15 residues. V was cut by 0 bases and J by 6 bases, with 15 bases left in between. CDR1 is SGHRS, CDR2 YFSETQ, per germline. CDR3 protein: CASSLDQRPGAEAFF. CDR3 sequence (DNA): TGCGCCAGCAGCTTGGACCAGCGCCCCGGGGCTGAAGCTTTCTTT.

The V call is TRBV19, the J call TRBJ1-5; TRBD1 agrees at 7 bases. Trimming removed 7 bases from V and 3 bases from J; junction bases left unmatched: 6. The CDR3 extends over 14 amino acids. CDR1 and CDR2 from the germline V gene are LNHDA and SQIVND (reference sequence). This CDR3 is CASTLTGVNQPQHF. Here the CDR3 DNA reads TGTGCCAGTACCCTAACAGGGGTCAATCAGCCCCAGCATTTT. The whole variable domain, remainder taken from reference TRBV19 and TRBJ1-5, is DGGITQSPKYLFRKEGQNVTLSCEQNLNHDAMYWYRQDPGQGLRLIYYSQIVNDFQKGDIAEGYSVSREKKESFPLTVTSAQKNPTAFYLCASTLTGVNQPQHFGDGTRLSIL.

CDR3 DNA sequence: TGCGCCAGCAGCGCGTGGACTAGCGGGAATGAGGGCGACGAGCAGTACTTC. As protein: CASSAWTSGNEGDEQYF. The chain combines TRBV5-1 with TRBJ2-7, with 12 positions matching TRBD2. Germline lookup yields CDR1 SGHRS and CDR2 YFSETQ. Germline trimming cut 4 bases from V and 5 bases from J; bases unmatched to any gene: 13. There are 17 residues in the CDR3.